These 9 T cell receptor beta chains share one sample of origin, sequenced in a study of shared clonotypes between healthy human individuals. Clones were read by immunoSEQ multiplex PCR, and TCRdb kept only the in-frame ones, dropping some. The sample has some 2,000,000 clones; over 85% are singletons. Sequenced sample: naive CD4+ T cells sorted from blood. The subset was: CD45RA+ positively selected. These receptors came from a man younger than 35 in good health.

With regard to this clone: The same CDR3 is also encoded by other DNA sequences in this sample. The chain carries TRBV5-1 and TRBJ1-1; 10 bases fit TRBD1. Per the germline V gene, CDR1 is SGHRS and CDR2 is YFSETQ. This CDR3 region has 15 residues. Losses at the gene ends were 4 bases for V and 1 base for J; bases not matched to a gene: 4. CDR3: CASSTRTGGNTEAFF. In DNA form, the CDR3 reads TGCGCCAGCAGCACGAGGACAGGGGGGAACACTGAAGCTTTCTTT.

The chain recombines TRBV5-1 with TRBJ2-4; tentative D call: TRBD1 (6 bases). Trimming shortened V by 0 bases and J by 0 bases, and 22 bases separated the two germline ends. CDR1 SGHRS and CDR2 YFSETQ come from the germline V gene. The CDR3 is 20 residues long. This CDR3 reads CASSLGSSWDTTLAKNIQYF. The DNA of the CDR3 is TGCGCCAGCAGCTTGGGGTCCAGTTGGGACACCACCCTAGCCAAAAACATTCAGTACTTC.

The chain employs TRBV5-4 and TRBJ1-2; 10 bases align to TRBD1. From germline, CDR1 is SGHNT and CDR2 YYREEE (reference sequence). The CDR3 has 14 residues. After removal of 1 base from V and 7 bases from J, the junction contained 4 bases not matched to a gene. The CDR3: CASSLRQGAAGYTF. CDR3 bases: TGTGCCAGCAGCTTGAGACAGGGGGCCGCTGGCTACACCTTC. The full variable domain, in which reference TRBV5-4 and TRBJ1-2 provide the parts outside the CDR3, is ETGVTQSPTHLIKTRGQQVTLRCSSQSGHNTVSWYQQALGQGPQFIFQYYREEENGRGNFPPRFSGLQFPNYSSELNVNALELDDSALYLCASSLRQGAAGYTFGSGTRLTVV.

The genes are TRBV9 and TRBJ2-3; TRBD2 might be the D (5 bases). Germline V gives CDR1 SGDLS, CDR2 YYNGEE. The CDR3 length is 14 residues. Trimming left V 0 bases short and J 4 bases short, with 9 bases between. CDR3 in amino acids: CASSVVGVADTQYF. CDR3 in DNA: TGTGCCAGCAGCGTAGTCGGGGTGGCAGATACGCAGTATTTT.

The chain has TRBV6-1 and TRBJ1-5; no reliable D call. V dropped 8 bases and J dropped 0 bases, with 11 bases sitting between them. Germline V CDR1 and CDR2: MNHNS, SASEGT. This CDR3 is 14 amino acids long. The CDR3 DNA reads as TGTGCCAGCCTCGGGTCCCCTAGCAATCAGCCCCAGCATTTT. Its protein is CASLGSPSNQPQHF.

The rearrangement joins TRBV11-3 to TRBJ2-2, with TRBD2 matching 9 bases. CDR3 length: 17 amino acids. V dropped 1 base and J dropped 1; count of bases not matched to a gene: 4. From germline, CDR1 is SGHNT and CDR2 YENEEA. The CDR3 DNA is TGTGCCAGCAGCTTAGCGGCTAGCGGGATGAACACCGGGGAGCTGTTTTTT. Residues: CASSLAASGMNTGELFF.

This chain links TRBV7-8 with TRBJ1-5, with TRBD1 identical over 10 bases. Per germline, CDR1 SGHVS and CDR2 FQNEAQ. CDR3 length equals 16 residues. Trimming removed 1 base from V and 6 bases from J; junction bases left unmatched: 6. This chain's CDR3 is CASSLDSGQGSQPQHF. In DNA form, the CDR3 reads TGTGCCAGCAGCTTAGATTCGGGACAGGGGTCTCAGCCCCAGCATTTT. Filled out from reference TRBV7-8 and TRBJ1-5, the complete variable domain reads GAGVSQSPRYKVAKRGQDVALRCDPISGHVSLFWYQQALGQGPEFLTYFQNEAQLDKSGLPSDRFFAERPEGSVSTLKIQRTQQEDSAVYLCASSLDSGQGSQPQHFGDGTRLSIL.

The genes are TRBV4-3 and TRBJ1-2; tentative D call: TRBD1 (5 bases). V was cut by 0 bases and J by 4 bases, with 21 bases left in between. This CDR3 is 18 amino acids long. The V gene's germline CDR1 is LGHNA and CDR2 YSLEER. The CDR3: CASSQDRLDGGFGYGYTF. For the CDR3, the DNA is TGCGCCAGCAGCCAAGACCGGTTGGATGGGGGATTTGGCTATGGCTACACCTTC.

V usage is TRBV5-6 and J usage is TRBJ2-7; D may correspond to TRBD1 or TRBD2 (6 bases each). The CDR3 consists of 15 residues. Germline V gene sequence: CDR1 SGHDT, CDR2 YYEEEE. The V and J ends lost 2 bases and 3 bases respectively, with 15 bases between them. CDR3 protein: CASSFPGAGVYEQYF. CDR3 coding DNA: TGTGCCAGCAGCTTTCCGGGGGCCGGTGTCTACGAGCAGTACTTC.